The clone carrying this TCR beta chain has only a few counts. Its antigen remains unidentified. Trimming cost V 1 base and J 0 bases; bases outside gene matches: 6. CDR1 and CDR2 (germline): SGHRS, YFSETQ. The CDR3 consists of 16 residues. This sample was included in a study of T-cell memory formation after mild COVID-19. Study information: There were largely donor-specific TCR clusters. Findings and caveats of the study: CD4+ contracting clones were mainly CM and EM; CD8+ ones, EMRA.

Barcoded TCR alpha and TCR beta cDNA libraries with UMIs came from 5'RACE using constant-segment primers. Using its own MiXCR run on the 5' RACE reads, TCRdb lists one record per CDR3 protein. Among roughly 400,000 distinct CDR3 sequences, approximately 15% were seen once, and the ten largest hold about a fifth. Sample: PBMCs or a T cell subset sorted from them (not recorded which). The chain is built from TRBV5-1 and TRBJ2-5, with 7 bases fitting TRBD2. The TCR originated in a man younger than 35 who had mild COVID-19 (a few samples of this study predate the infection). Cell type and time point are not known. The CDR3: CASSLPPRGNQETQYF. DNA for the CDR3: TGCGCCAGCAGCTTGCCGCCGCGGGGGAACCAAGAGACCCAGTACTTC.